The 4 T cell receptor beta chains given below trace back to one sample, sequenced in a study of molecular identifiers for immune sequencing clone quantification. TCRdb re-called the PCR reads with MiXCR, one entry per CDR3 protein. This table has approximately 670,000 distinct CDR3 sequences, 15% to 20% appearing once. Sequenced sample: naive CD8+ T cells from blood, with Jurkat cell RNA spiked in. Subset: FACS-sorted CD8+CD4-CCR7+CD45RA+ naive T cells. The receptor set was obtained from a human donor in good health. Some libraries in this study had Jurkat cell RNA spiked in.

This clonotype was seen repeatedly, ten times or more. The chain's CDR3 is CASRLQGAYRNQPQHF. As DNA, the CDR3 is TGTGCCAGCAGACTCCAGGGTGCATACCGCAATCAGCCCCAGCATTTT. V is TRBV28 and J is TRBJ1-5, with D tentatively TRBD1 (5 bases). Germline assignment: CDR1 MDHEN and CDR2 SYDVKM. Trimming shortened V by 6 bases and J by 2 bases, and 17 bases separated the two germline ends. The CDR3 runs to 16 residues.

This clonotype was observed at least ten times. This chain joins TRBV3-1 and TRBJ1-1, with D hard to call. Trimming removed 3 bases at V and 4 bases at J, with 6 bases between. Germline CDR1 is LGHDT and CDR2 is YNNKEL (reference sequence). The CDR3 spans 12 residues. The CDR3 DNA reads TGTGCCAGCAGCCACGGGTTCACTGAAGCTTTCTTT. It translates to CASSHGFTEAFF. The full variable domain, rest sourced from reference TRBV3-1 and TRBJ1-1, is DTAVSQTPKYLVTQMGNDKSIKCEQNLGHDTMYWYKQDSKKFLKIMFSYNNKELIINETVPNRFSPKSPDKAHLNLHINSLELGDSAVYFCASSHGFTEAFFGQGTRLTVV.

This clonotype was counted between two and nine times. The V gene is TRBV4-1, the J gene TRBJ2-2; no clear D. Trimming took off 1 base at V and 4 bases at J, with 7 bases between the two ends. The CDR3 is 14 amino acids. Germline V gene data show CDR1 as MGHRA and CDR2 as YSYEKL. The CDR3 DNA follows: TGCGCCAGCAGCCAAGTCCCGAGCACCGGGGAGCTGTTTTTT. It codes for CASSQVPSTGELFF.

This clonotype was detected a few times. The chain couples TRBV3-1 to TRBJ2-3, with 7 bases that match TRBD2. V dropped 4 bases and J dropped 4; count of bases not matched to a gene: 8. Germline CDR1 is LGHDT and CDR2 is YNNKEL (reference sequence). CDR3 size: 15 residues. CDR3 bases: TGTGCCAGCAGCCTATGGACTAGTGAATCAGATACGCAGTATTTT. It codes for CASSLWTSESDTQYF.